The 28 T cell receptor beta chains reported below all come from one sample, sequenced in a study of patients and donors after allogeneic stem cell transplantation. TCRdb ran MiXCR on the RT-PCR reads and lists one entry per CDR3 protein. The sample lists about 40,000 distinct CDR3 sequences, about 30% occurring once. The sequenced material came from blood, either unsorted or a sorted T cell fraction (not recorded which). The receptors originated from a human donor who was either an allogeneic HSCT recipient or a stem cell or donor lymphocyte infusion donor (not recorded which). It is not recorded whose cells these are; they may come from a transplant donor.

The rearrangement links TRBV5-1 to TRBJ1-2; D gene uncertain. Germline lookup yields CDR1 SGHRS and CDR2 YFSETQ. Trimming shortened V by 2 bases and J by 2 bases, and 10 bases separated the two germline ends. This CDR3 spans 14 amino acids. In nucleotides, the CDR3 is TGCGCCAGCAGCTTAGTCGCAGGAAACTATGGCTACACCTTC. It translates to CASSLVAGNYGYTF.

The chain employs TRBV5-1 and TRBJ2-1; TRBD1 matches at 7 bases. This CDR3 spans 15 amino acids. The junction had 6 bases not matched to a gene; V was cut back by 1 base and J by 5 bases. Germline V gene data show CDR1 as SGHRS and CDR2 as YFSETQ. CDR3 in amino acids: CASSLSGQRNNEQFF. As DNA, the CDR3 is TGCGCCAGCAGCTTGTCGGGACAGAGAAACAATGAGCAGTTCTTC.

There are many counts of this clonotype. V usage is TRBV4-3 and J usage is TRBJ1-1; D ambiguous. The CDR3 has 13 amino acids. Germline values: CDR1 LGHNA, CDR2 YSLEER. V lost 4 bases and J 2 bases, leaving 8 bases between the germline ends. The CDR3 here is CASSPSINTEAFF. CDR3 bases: TGCGCCAGCAGCCCTTCCATTAACACTGAAGCTTTCTTT.

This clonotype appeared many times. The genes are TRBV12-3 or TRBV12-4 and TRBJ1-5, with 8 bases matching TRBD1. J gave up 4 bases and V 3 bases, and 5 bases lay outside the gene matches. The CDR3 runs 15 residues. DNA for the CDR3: TGTGCCAGCAGTTTTAGGACAGGGCAGAATCAGCCCCAGCATTTT. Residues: CASSFRTGQNQPQHF.

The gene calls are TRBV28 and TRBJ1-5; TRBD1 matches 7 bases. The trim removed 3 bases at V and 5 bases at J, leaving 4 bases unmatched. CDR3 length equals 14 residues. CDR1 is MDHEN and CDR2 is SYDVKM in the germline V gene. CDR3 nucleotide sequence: TGTGCCAGCAGTTTCCGACAGGGCTATCAGCCCCAGCATTTT. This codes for CASSFRQGYQPQHF.

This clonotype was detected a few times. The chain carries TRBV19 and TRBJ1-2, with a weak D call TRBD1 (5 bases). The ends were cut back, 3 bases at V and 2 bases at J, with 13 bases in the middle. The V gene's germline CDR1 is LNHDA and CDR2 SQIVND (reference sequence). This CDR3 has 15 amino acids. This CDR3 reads CASSIRQGSNYGYTF. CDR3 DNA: TGTGCCAGTAGTATCCGGCAGGGATCCAACTATGGCTACACCTTC. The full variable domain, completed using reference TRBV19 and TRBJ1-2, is DGGITQSPKYLFRKEGQNVTLSCEQNLNHDAMYWYRQDPGQGLRLIYYSQIVNDFQKGDIAEGYSVSREKKESFPLTVTSAQKNPTAFYLCASSIRQGSNYGYTFGSGTRLTVV.

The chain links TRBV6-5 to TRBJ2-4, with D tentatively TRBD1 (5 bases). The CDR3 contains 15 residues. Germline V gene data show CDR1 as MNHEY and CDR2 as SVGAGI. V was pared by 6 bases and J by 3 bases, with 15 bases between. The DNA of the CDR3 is TGTGCCAGCAGAGGGGCCCCCGAGCGCAAAAACATTCAGTACTTC. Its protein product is CASRGAPERKNIQYF.

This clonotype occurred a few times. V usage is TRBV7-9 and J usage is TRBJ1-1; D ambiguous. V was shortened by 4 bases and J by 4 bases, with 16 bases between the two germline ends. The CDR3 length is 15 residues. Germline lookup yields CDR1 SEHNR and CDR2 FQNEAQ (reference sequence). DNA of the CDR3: TGTGCCAGCAGCTACTTTTTTACTGGAGGCACTGAAGCTTTCTTT. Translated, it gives CASSYFFTGGTEAFF.

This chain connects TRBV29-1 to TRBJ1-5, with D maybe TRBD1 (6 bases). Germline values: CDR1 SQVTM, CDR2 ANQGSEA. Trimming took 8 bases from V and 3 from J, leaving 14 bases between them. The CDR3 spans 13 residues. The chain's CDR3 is CSIRDTYNQPQHF. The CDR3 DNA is TGCAGCATCCGGGACACCTACAATCAGCCCCAGCATTTT.

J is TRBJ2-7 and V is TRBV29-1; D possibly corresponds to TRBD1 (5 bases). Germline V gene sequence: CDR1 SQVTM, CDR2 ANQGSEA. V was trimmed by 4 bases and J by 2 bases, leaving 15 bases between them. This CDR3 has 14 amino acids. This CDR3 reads CSVAQEYFTYEQYF. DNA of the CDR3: TGCAGCGTTGCACAGGAGTACTTTACCTACGAGCAGTACTTC.

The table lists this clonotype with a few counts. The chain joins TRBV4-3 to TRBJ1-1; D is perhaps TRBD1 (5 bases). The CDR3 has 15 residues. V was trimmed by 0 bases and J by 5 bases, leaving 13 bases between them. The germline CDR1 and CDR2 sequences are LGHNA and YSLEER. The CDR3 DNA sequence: TGCGCCAGCAGCCAAGAGAGAGGGGTCGGGACTGAAGCTTTCTTT. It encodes CASSQERGVGTEAFF.

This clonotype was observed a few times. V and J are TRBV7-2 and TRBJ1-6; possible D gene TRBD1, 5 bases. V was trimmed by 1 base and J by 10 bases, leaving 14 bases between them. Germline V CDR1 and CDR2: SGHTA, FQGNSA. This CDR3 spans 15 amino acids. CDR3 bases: TGTGCCAGCAGCTTAGTCCCTCACGGGGGGTCACCCCTCCACTTT. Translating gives CASSLVPHGGSPLHF.

CDR3 in amino acids: CASSQVAGSNQPQHF. The CDR3 DNA reads as TGCGCCAGCAGCCAAGTGGCAGGGAGCAATCAGCCCCAGCATTTT. The chain joins TRBV4-3 to TRBJ1-5, with a weak D call TRBD1 (5 bases). Germline V lookup: CDR1 LGHNA, CDR2 YSLEER. Trimming stripped 1 base from V and 1 base from J, with 8 bases between. This CDR3 is built from 15 residues.

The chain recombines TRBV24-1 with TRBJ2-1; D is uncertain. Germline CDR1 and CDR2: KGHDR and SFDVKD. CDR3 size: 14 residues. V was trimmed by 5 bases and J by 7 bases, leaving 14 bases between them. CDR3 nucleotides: TGTGCCACCAGTGTTCCGGGTCCTAGGAATGAGCAGTTCTTC. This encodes CATSVPGPRNEQFF.

The CDR3 nucleotides are TGTGCCAGCAGTTACTCGAGGAGGGCTCCGGCCCCTGAAGCTTTCTTT. Its protein is CASSYSRRAPAPEAFF. The rearrangement joins TRBV6-2 or TRBV6-3 to TRBJ1-1; no firm D call. V was trimmed by 0 bases and J by 6 bases, leaving 17 bases between them. Germline-derived CDR1 and CDR2 are MNHEY and SVGEGT. This CDR3 spans 16 amino acids.

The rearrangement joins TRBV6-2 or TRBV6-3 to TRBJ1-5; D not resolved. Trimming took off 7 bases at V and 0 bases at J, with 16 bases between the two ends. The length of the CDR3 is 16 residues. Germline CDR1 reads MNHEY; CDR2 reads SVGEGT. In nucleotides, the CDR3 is TGTGCCAGCAATCGGATGGGCGGAGATAGCAATCAGCCCCAGCATTTT. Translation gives CASNRMGGDSNQPQHF.

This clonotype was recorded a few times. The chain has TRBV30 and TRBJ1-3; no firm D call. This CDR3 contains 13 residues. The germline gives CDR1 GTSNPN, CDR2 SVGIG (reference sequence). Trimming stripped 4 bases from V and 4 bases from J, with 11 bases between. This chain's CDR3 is CAWNLQVGNTIYF. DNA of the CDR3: TGTGCCTGGAACCTTCAAGTAGGAAACACCATATATTTT.

For the CDR3, the DNA is TGTGCCAGCAGCTTAACCTGGGGCGGGTCCCTGGGCTATACGCAGTATTTT. Amino acid sequence: CASSLTWGGSLGYTQYF. The V and J genes are TRBV7-9 and TRBJ2-3, with D perhaps assigned TRBD1 or TRBD2 (5 bases each). Trimming took off 2 bases at V and 7 bases at J, with 22 bases between the two ends. In germline, CDR1 is SEHNR, CDR2 FQNEAQ (reference sequence). CDR3 size: 17 residues.

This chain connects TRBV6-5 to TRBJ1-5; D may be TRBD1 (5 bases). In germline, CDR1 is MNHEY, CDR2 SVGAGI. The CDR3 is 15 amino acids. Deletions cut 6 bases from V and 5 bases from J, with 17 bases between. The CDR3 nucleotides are TGTGCCAGCAGCTCCATAAGGGGCGGGGATCAGCCCCAGCATTTT. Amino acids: CASSSIRGGDQPQHF.

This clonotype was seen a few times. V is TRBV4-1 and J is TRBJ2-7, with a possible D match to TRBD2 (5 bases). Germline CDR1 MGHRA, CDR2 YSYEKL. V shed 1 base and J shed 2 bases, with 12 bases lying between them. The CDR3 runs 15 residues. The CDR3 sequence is CASSQVSGRTYEQYF. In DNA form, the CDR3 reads TGCGCCAGCAGCCAAGTGAGCGGACGAACCTACGAGCAGTACTTC.

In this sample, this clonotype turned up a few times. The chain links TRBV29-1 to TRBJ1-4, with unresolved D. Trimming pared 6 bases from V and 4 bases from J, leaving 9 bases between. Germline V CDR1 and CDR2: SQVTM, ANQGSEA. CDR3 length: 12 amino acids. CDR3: CSVLGNNEKLFF. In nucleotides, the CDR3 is TGCAGCGTCCTGGGGAATAATGAAAAACTGTTTTTT.

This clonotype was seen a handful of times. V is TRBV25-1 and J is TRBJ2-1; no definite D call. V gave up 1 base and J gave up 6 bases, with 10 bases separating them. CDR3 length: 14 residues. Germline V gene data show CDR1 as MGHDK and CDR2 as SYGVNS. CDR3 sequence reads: CASSESGSSNEQFF. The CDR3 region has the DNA TGTGCCAGCAGTGAATCGGGTAGCAGCAATGAGCAGTTCTTC. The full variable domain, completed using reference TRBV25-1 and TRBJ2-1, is EADIYQTPRYLVIGTGKKITLECSQTMGHDKMYWYQQDPGMELHLIHYSYGVNSTEKGDLSSESTVSRIRTEHFPLTLESARPSHTSQYLCASSESGSSNEQFFGPGTRLTVL.

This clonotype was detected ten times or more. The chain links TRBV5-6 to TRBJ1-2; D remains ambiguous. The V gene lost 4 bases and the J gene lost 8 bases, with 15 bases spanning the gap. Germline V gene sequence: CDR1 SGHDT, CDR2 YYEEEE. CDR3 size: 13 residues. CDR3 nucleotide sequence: TGTGCCAGCAGCGTACCGGGCCGTCCGGGCTACACCTTC. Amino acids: CASSVPGRPGYTF.

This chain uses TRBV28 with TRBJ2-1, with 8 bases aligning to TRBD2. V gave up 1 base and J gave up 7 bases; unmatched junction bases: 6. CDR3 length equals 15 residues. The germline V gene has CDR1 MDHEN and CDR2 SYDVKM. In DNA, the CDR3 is TGTGCCAGCAGTTTATACGGGAGGGGGAAGAATGAGCAGTTCTTC. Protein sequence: CASSLYGRGKNEQFF.

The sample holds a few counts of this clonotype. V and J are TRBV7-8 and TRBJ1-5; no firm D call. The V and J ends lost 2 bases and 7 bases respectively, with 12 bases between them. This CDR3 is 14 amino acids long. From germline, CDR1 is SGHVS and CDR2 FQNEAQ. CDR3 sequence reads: CASSLLGLRQPQHF. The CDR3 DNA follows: TGTGCCAGCAGCTTATTAGGGCTCAGACAGCCCCAGCATTTT. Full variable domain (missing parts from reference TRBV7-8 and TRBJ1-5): GAGVSQSPRYKVAKRGQDVALRCDPISGHVSLFWYQQALGQGPEFLTYFQNEAQLDKSGLPSDRFFAERPEGSVSTLKIQRTQQEDSAVYLCASSLLGLRQPQHFGDGTRLSIL.

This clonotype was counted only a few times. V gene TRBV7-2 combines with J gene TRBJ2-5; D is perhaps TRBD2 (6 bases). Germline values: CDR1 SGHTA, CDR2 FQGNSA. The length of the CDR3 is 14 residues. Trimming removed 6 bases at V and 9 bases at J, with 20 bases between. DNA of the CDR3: TGTGCCAGCAGTCTAGCGCCGGAGGGGCGGGCCCAGTACTTC. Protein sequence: CASSLAPEGRAQYF.

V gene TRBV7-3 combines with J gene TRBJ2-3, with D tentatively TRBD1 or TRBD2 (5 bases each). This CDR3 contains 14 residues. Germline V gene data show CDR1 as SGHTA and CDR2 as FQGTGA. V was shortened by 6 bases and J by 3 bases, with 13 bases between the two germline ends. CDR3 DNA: TGTGCCAGCAGTCCCGGGACCTTTACAGATACGCAGTATTTT. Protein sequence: CASSPGTFTDTQYF. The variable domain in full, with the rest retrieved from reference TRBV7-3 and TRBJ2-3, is GAGVSQTPSNKVTEKGKYVELRCDPISGHTALYWYRQSLGQGPEFLIYFQGTGAADDSGLPNDRFFAVRPEGSVSTLKIQRTERGDSAVYLCASSPGTFTDTQYFGPGTRLTVL.

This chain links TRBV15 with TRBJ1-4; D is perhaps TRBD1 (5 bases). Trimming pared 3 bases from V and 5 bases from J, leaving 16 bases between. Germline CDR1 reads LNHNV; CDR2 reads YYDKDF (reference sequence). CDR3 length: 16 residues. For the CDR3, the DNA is TGTGCCACCAGCAGCGCCATGCCAGGGAAGAATGAAAAACTGTTTTTT. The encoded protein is CATSSAMPGKNEKLFF. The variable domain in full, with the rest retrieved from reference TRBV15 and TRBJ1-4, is DAMVIQNPRYQVTQFGKPVTLSCSQTLNHNVMYWYQQKSSQAPKLLFHYYDKDFNNEADTPDNFQSRRPNTSFCFLDIRSPGLGDTAMYLCATSSAMPGKNEKLFFGSGTQLSVL.